Listed below are T cell receptor beta chains from one sample, sequenced in a study of shared clonotypes between healthy human individuals. Sequencing used immunoSEQ multiplex PCR; TCRdb keeps in-frame clones, though not all of them. The table records around 1,900,000 clones, 93% of them present only once. Specimen: naive CD8+ T cells from PBMCs. These receptors all come from a man younger than 35 in good health. Some clones in this sample may be carry-over from other donors' samples. The CDR3 runs from the conserved cysteine through the conserved F or W. The D gene is left open where the match is weak. Part of the rows lack a size; the others show once, few, many or a class for expanded clones.

size	V	J	D	CDR3	DNA
.	TRBV19	TRBJ2-4	.	CASSAGTLAKNIQYF	TGTGCCAGTAGTGCCGGGACTCTAGCCAAAAACATTCAGTACTTC
.	TRBV15	TRBJ1-1	.	CATSRDRGAHTEAFF	TGTGCCACCAGCAGAGATCGAGGGGCGCACACTGAAGCTTTCTTT
.	TRBV30	TRBJ2-7	.	CAWKSLYEQYF	TGTGCCTGGAAGTCCTTGTACGAGCAGTACTTC
once	TRBV10-3	TRBJ1-1	.	CAISESPGSGLNTEAFF	TGTGCCATCAGTGAGTCGCCAGGGTCAGGGTTGAACACTGAAGCTTTCTTT
.	TRBV28	TRBJ1-5	.	CASRPGTPLQPQHF	TGTGCCAGCAGGCCCGGGACACCACTTCAGCCCCAGCATTTT
.	TRBV27	TRBJ2-1	TRBD2	CASSLVFREGLFF	TGTGCCAGCAGTTTGGTGTTCCGGGAGGGGCTGTTCTTC
.	TRBV5-4	TRBJ1-1	.	CASSPGHANTEAFF	TGTGCCAGCAGCCCGGGACACGCGAACACTGAAGCTTTCTTT
.	TRBV27	TRBJ2-2	.	CASRAFQTGELFF	TGTGCCAGCAGGGCCTTTCAGACCGGGGAGCTGTTTTTT
.	TRBV4-2	TRBJ1-2	.	CASSQGNWGYTF	TGTGCCAGCAGCCAAGGGAATTGGGGCTACACCTTC
.	TRBV19	TRBJ2-7	.	CASSMAESYEQYF	TGTGCCAGTAGTATGGCCGAATCCTACGAGCAGTACTTC
once	TRBV11-2	TRBJ2-6	.	CASSHGPPGANVLTF	TGTGCCAGCAGCCACGGTCCGCCTGGGGCCAACGTCCTGACTTTC
.	TRBV7-9	TRBJ2-7	TRBD2	CASSVTGTSGIYEQYF	TGTGCCAGCAGCGTAACCGGGACTAGCGGGATCTACGAGCAGTACTTC
.	TRBV28	TRBJ2-3	.	CASNVRWEEGSDTQYF	TGTGCCAGCAACGTAAGGTGGGAGGAAGGGTCAGATACGCAGTATTTT
.	TRBV14	TRBJ1-2	.	CASSQDKGYGYTF	TGTGCCAGCAGCCAAGATAAGGGGTATGGCTACACCTTC
.	TRBV28	TRBJ1-5	TRBD1	CASSFRGFSNQPQHF	TGTGCCAGCAGTTTCAGGGGGTTCAGCAATCAGCCCCAGCATTTT
.	TRBV5-1	TRBJ2-7	.	CASSLGRGNSIGEQYF	TGCGCCAGCAGCTTGGGCCGGGGTAACTCCATCGGCGAGCAGTACTTC
.	TRBV7-8	TRBJ2-3	TRBD2	CASSSPSGFTDTQYF	TGTGCCAGCAGCTCACCTAGCGGATTCACAGATACGCAGTATTTT
.	TRBV30	TRBJ2-7	TRBD2	CAWRGSGSYEQYF	TGTGCCTGGAGAGGTAGCGGGAGCTACGAGCAGTACTTC
.	TRBV27	TRBJ1-2	TRBD1	CASSSSGTGNYGYTF	TGTGCCAGCAGTTCATCCGGGACAGGGAACTATGGCTACACCTTC